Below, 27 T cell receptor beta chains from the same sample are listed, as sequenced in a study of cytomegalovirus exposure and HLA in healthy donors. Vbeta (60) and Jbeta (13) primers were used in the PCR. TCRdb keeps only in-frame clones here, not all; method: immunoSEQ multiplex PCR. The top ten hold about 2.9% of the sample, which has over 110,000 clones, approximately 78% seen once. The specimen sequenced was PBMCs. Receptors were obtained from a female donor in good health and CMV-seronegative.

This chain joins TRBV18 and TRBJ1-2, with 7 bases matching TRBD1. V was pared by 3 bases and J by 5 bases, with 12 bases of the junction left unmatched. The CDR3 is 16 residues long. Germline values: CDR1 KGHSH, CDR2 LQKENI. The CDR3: CASSPIPRDSVYGYTF. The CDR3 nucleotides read TGTGCCAGCTCACCTATCCCCCGGGACAGCGTATATGGCTACACCTTC. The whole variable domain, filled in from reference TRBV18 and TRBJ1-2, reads NAGVMQNPRHLVRRRGQEARLRCSPMKGHSHVYWYRQLPEEGLKFMVYLQKENIIDESGMPKERFSAEFPKEGPSILRIQQVVRGDSAAYFCASSPIPRDSVYGYTFGSGTRLTVV.

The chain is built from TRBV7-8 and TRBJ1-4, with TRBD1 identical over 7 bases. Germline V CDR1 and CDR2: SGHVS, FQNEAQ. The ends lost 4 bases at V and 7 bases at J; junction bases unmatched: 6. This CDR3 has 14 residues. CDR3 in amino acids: CASSSGTVGEKLFF. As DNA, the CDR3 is TGTGCCAGCAGCTCCGGGACAGTGGGTGAAAAACTGTTTTTT.

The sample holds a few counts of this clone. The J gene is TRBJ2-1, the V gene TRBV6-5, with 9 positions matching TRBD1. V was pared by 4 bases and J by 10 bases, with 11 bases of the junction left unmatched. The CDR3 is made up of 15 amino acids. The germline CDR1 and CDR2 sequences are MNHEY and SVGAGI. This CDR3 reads CASSSNPGQGREQFF. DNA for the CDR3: TGTGCCAGCAGTTCGAATCCGGGACAGGGTCGGGAGCAGTTCTTC.

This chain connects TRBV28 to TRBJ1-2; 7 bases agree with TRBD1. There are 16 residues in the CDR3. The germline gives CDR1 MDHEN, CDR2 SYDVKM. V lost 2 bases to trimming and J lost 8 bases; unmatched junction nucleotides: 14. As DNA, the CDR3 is TGTGCCAGCAGTTTACTAATTGGACAGGACAAACTCGGCTACACCTTC. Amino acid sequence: CASSLLIGQDKLGYTF.

CDR3 in amino acids: CATSGGHHSGNTIYF. Here the CDR3 DNA reads TGTGCTACTTCGGGGGGACACCACTCTGGAAACACCATATATTTT. The chain is built from TRBV6-5 and TRBJ1-3; D possibly corresponds to TRBD1 (6 bases). The germline V gene has CDR1 MNHEY and CDR2 SVGAGI. The CDR3 totals 15 residues.

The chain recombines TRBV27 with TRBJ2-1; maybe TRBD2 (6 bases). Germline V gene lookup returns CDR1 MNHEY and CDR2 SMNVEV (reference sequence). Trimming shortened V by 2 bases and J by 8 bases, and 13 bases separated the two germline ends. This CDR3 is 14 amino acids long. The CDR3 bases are TGTGCCAGCAGTTTAGAGCGGGCCCACGATGAGCAGTTCTTC. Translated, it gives CASSLERAHDEQFF.

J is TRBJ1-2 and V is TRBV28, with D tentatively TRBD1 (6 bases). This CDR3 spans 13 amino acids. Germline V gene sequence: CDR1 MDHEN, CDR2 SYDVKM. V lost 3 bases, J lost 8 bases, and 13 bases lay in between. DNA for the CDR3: TGTGCCAGCAGTTTCTCCCAGGGGAGAGGCTACACCTTC. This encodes CASSFSQGRGYTF.

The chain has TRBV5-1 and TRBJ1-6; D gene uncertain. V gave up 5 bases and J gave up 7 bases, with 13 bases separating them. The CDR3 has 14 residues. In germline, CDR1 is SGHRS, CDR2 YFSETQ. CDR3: CASSRGDGNSPLHF. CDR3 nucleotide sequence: TGCGCCAGCAGTCGGGGAGACGGGAATTCACCCCTCCACTTT.

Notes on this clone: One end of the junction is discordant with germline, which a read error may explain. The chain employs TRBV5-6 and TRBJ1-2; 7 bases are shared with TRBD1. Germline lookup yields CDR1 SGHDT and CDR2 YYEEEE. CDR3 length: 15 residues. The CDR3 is CASSLDLTGNYGYPF. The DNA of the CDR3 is TGTGCCAGCAGCTTGGACCTGACAGGGAACTATGGCTACCCCTTC.

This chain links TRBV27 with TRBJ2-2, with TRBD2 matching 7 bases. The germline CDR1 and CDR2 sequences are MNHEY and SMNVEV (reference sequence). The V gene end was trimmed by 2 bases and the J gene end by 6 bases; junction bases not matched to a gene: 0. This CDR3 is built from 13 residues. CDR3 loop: CASSLAGAGELFF. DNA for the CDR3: TGTGCCAGCAGTTTAGCGGGGGCCGGGGAGCTGTTTTTT.

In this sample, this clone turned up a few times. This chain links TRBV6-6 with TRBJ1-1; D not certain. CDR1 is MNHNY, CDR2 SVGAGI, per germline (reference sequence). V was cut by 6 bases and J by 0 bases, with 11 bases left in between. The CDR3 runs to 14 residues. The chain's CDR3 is CASSRGIMNTEAFF. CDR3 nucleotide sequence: TGTGCCAGCAGCCGGGGAATCATGAACACTGAAGCTTTCTTT.

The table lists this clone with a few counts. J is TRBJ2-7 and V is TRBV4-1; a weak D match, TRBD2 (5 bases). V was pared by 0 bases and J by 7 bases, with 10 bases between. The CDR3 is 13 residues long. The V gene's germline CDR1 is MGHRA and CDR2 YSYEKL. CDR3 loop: CASSQEPGEEQYF. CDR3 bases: TGCGCCAGCAGCCAAGAACCTGGGGAGGAGCAGTACTTC.

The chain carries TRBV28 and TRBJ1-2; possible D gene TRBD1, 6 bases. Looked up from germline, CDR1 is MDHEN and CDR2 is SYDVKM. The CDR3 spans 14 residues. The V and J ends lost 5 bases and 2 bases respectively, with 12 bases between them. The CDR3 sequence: CASSPSDRNYGYTF. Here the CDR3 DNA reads TGTGCCAGCAGTCCCTCGGACAGAAACTATGGCTACACCTTC.

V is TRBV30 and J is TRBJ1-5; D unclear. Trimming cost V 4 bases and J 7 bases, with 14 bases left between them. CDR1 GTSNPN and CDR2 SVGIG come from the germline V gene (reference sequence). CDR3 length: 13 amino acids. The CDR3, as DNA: TGTGCCTGGATATATGAGGCGGGACAGCCCCAGCATTTT. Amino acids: CAWIYEAGQPQHF.

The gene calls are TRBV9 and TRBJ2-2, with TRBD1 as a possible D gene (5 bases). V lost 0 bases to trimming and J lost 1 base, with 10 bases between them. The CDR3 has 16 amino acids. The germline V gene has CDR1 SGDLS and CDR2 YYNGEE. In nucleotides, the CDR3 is TGTGCCAGCAGCGTAGCGATGGGGCAGAACACCGGGGAGCTGTTTTTT. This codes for CASSVAMGQNTGELFF. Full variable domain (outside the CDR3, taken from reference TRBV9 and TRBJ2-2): DSGVTQTPKHLITATGQRVTLRCSPRSGDLSVYWYQQSLDQGLQFLIQYYNGEERAKGNILERFSAQQFPDLHSELNLSSLELGDSALYFCASSVAMGQNTGELFFGEGSRLTVL.

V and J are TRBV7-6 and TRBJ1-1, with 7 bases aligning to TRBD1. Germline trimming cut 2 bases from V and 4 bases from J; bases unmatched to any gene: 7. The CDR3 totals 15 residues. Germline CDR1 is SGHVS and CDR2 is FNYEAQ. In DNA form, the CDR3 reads TGTGCCAGCAGCTTAAGACAGGGTAGGGGCACTGAAGCTTTCTTT. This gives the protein CASSLRQGRGTEAFF.

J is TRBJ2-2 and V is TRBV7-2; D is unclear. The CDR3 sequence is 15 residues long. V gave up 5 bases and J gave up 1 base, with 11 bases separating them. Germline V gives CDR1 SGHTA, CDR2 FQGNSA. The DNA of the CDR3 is TGTGCCAGCAGCCTGAGCCCAGGGAACACCGGGGAGCTGTTTTTT. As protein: CASSLSPGNTGELFF.

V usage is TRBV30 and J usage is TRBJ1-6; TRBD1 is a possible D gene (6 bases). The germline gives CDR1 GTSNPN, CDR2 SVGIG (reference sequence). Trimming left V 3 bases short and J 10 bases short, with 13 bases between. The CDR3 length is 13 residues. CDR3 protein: CAWSPRGYSPLHF. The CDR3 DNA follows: TGTGCCTGGAGCCCCAGGGGATACTCACCCCTCCACTTT. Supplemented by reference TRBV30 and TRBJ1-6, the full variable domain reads SQTIHQWPATLVQPVGSPLSLECTVEGTSNPNLYWYRQAAGRGLQLLFYSVGIGQISSEVPQNLSASRPQDRQFILSSKKLLLSDSGFYLCAWSPRGYSPLHFGNGTRLTVT.

Written as DNA, the CDR3 is TGTGCCAGCAGTGACTCGACTAGCGGGATGACCAATGAGCAGTTCTTC. Encoded protein: CASSDSTSGMTNEQFF. V and J are TRBV27 and TRBJ2-1, with 11 bases that match TRBD2. CDR1 and CDR2 from the germline V gene are MNHEY and SMNVEV (reference sequence). The CDR3 has 16 residues. V dropped 5 bases and J dropped 6; count of bases not matched to a gene: 9.

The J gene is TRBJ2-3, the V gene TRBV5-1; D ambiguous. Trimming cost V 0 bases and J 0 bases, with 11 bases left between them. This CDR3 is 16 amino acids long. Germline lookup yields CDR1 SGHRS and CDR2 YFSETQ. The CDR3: CASSLVGRSSTDTQYF. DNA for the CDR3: TGCGCCAGCAGCTTGGTAGGCAGGTCTAGCACAGATACGCAGTATTTT.

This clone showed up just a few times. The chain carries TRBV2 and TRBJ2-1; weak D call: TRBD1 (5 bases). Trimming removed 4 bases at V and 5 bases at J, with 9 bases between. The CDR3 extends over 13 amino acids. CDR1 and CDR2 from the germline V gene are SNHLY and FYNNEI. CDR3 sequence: CASSGDSNNEQFF. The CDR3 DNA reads TGTGCCAGCAGTGGTGACAGTAACAATGAGCAGTTCTTC.

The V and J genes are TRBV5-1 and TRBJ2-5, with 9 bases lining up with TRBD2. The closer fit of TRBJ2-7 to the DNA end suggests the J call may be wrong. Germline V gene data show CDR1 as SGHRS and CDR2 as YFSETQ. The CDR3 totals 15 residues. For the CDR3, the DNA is TGCGCCAGCAGCCCCCCCCTAGCGGGGCCCTACGAGCAGTACTTC. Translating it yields CASSPPLAGPYEQYF.

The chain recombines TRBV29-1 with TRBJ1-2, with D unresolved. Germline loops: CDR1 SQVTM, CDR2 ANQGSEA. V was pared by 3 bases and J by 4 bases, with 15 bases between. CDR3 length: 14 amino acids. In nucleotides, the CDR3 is TGCAGCGTTGATAAATCCGCGCAAATCTATGGCTACACCTTC. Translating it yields CSVDKSAQIYGYTF.

The CDR3 DNA reads TGTGCCAGCAGCCTCGCGGCGTCGAGCTCCTACAATGAGCAGTTCTTC. It codes for CASSLAASSSYNEQFF. The chain uses TRBV7-2 and TRBJ2-1; D not resolved. From germline, CDR1 is SGHTA and CDR2 FQGNSA. The germline V and J ends were trimmed by 5 bases and 0 bases, with 14 bases remaining between them. CDR3 size: 16 residues.

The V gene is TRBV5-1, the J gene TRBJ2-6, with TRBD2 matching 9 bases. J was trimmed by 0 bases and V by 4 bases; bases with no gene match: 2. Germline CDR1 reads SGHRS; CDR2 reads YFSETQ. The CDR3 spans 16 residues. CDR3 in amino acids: CASSAGGRSGANVLTF. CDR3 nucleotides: TGCGCCAGCAGCGCGGGAGGGCGCTCTGGGGCCAACGTCCTGACTTTC.

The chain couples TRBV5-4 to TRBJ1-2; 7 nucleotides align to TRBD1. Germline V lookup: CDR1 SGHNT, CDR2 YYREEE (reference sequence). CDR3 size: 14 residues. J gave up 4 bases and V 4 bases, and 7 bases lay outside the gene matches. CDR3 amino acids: CASSRDSHLYGYTF. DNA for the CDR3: TGTGCCAGCAGCAGGGACAGTCATCTCTATGGCTACACCTTC. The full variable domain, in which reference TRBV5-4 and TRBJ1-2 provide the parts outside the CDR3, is ETGVTQSPTHLIKTRGQQVTLRCSSQSGHNTVSWYQQALGQGPQFIFQYYREEENGRGNFPPRFSGLQFPNYSSELNVNALELDDSALYLCASSRDSHLYGYTFGSGTRLTVV.

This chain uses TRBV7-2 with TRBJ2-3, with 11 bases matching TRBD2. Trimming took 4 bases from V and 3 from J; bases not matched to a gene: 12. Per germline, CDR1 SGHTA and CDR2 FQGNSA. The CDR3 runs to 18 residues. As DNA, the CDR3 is TGTGCCAGCAGCTCCCGGCCTTCTAGCGGGGGGAATACAGATACGCAGTATTTT. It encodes CASSSRPSSGGNTDTQYF.